This T cell receptor (beta chain) was identified in a study of T cell responses to AZD1222 COVID-19 vaccine (dated by TCRdb to about 2021). Looking at the study overall: A total of 233 trial participants underwent TCR sequencing, of whom nearly 210 received two doses of AZD1222 and 26 received two doses of the MenACWY control vaccine. Enrollment into the trials was organized by age into subgroups of 18-55, 56-69 and 70-plus years, and those subgroups contained roughly 140, 27 and 60 TCR-sequenced participants, respectively.

Overall results and qualifications from the work: Because no samples from the day 14 peak response were available, repertoires could be characterized only after the peak T cell response. In the small 56-69-year group, the increase in depth fell short of significance, most likely because of low power. Vaccine-associated CD4 TCRs spanned the whole spike protein, with dominant responses in regions 160-218 and 743-854. Epitopes outside the regions mutated in the B.1.351 and B.1.1.7 variants were reportedly recognized by nearly half of the unique spike-specific TCRs. Participants were mostly white British, with more females than males. The authors suggested clonal diversity may have been underestimated. Spike-specific TCR breadth and depth rose significantly after two AZD1222 doses compared with day 0 and with MenACWY recipients. Conclusions about previously exposed vaccinees were limited because only six or seven AZD1222 recipients were SARS-CoV-2 seropositive at baseline.

The CDR3 regions of human TCRbeta chains were analyzed by immunosequencing. From the authors' description of their analysis: Repertoire TCRs were checked for matches against a reference library of SARS-CoV-2-specific TCRs that had been generated using the MIRA antigen-specificity platform. Breadth meant the fraction of unique TCRs that were SARS-CoV-2-associated, whereas depth meant the fraction of total T cells that were SARS-CoV-2-associated. Using the MIRA data, each spike-specific TCR was mapped to the spike region that the TCR reacts to and placed in a CD4 or CD8 class. Log10-transformed breadth and depth values were compared by one-way ANOVA with Sidak's multiple comparisons tests. Sourced from immuneACCESS, this table was stored by TCRdb with only in-frame sequences that have V and J called. A share of the clones is absent; for the studies checked, an unresolved V gene accounts for under half, and the remainder has no known explanation. Clonal size and the V and J genes are those of that table, whereas D and trimming came from the DNA. Within this sample are under 100,000 clones, with about 91% of them counted one time only. Clones ranked in the top ten supply 6% to 8.5% of the sample.

What this sample's time point label stands for: baseline before first vaccination. Reading the label with the study, this specimen's treatment or condition is: meningococcal conjugate vaccine given as trial control. The vaccinee samples were drawn from two UK trials, COV001 and COV002, one of which was a single-blind randomized controlled phase 2/3 trial testing AZD1222 (ChAdOx1 nCoV-19) in healthy adults. For TCRbeta chain sequencing, PBMC samples from trial participants were taken at day 0 and at day 28 after the second dose. CDR1 LGHNA and CDR2 YSLEER are derived from the germline V gene. V is pared back by 1 base and J by 4 bases, with 15 bases lying between the germline termini. The CDR3, from cysteine to phenylalanine, totals 16 residues. Of all the DNA, just the CDR3 is kept, 48 bases in frame from base 1. A remark on this clone: Its antigen is unknown. Base qualities were left out, and no much larger clone turns up one base away.

Here the chain combines TRBV4-3 and TRBJ2-3; the D call is tentative, TRBD1 or TRBD2, as each matches 5 bases. This material consisted of peripheral blood, taken on day 0 of MenACWY control vaccination. The sequence was obtained from an adult in good health. The sequence in DNA is TGCGCCAGCAGCCAAGGCCATGGTCAGGGAGCAGATACGCAGTATTTT. It specifies CASSQGHGQGADTQYF.